The 10 T cell receptor beta chains below all came from one sample that was sequenced in a study of PD-1 blockade in classical Hodgkin lymphoma. Time point indicated: cycle 4 day 1 (C4D1), after 6 weeks of nivolumab. Brentuximab vedotin exposure varied among the patients, all of whom had relapsed after autologous stem cell transplantation. Clones were sequenced by immunoSEQ multiplex PCR, and TCRdb holds only the in-frame ones, with some missing. The repertoire holds about 92,000 clones, 75% to 85% seen once, with approximately 15% in the top ten. Sequencing was performed on peripheral blood mononuclear cells (PBMCs), taken before the fourth cycle of nivolumab. The receptors were sampled from a human donor with classical Hodgkin lymphoma.

The chain is built from TRBV2 and TRBJ2-2; 8 bases are a match to TRBD1. The CDR3 totals 17 residues. V trimming: 2 bases; J trimming: 1 base; junction bases outside the gene matches: 6. Per the germline V gene, CDR1 is SNHLY and CDR2 is FYNNEI. Here the CDR3 DNA reads TGTGCCAGCAGTGAACTCAGGGGGCGCGGGAACACCGGGGAGCTGTTTTTT. Amino acids: CASSELRGRGNTGELFF. Based on the CDR3 plus reference TRBV2 and TRBJ2-2, the full variable domain is EPEVTQTPSHQVTQMGQEVILRCVPISNHLYFYWYRQILGQKVEFLVSFYNNEISEKSEIFDDQFSVERPDGSNFTLKIRSTKLEDSAMYFCASSELRGRGNTGELFFGEGSRLTVL.

This rearrangement joins TRBV11-2 to TRBJ2-7; TRBD1 might be the D (5 bases). There are 16 residues in the CDR3. The ends were cut back, 4 bases at V and 4 bases at J, with 20 bases in the middle. Germline V gene sequence: CDR1 SGHAT, CDR2 FQNNGV. CDR3 nucleotides: TGTGCCAGCAGCTCCCTCGGCAGGGTTGAGAGTTACGAGCAGTACTTC. Translation gives CASSSLGRVESYEQYF.

V gene TRBV5-3 combines with J gene TRBJ1-1, with unresolved D. TRBV5-3 is given ORF status, its function remaining uncertain. This CDR3 spans 16 amino acids. Between the trimmed V and J ends, which lost 0 bases and 5 bases, there was a span of 17 bases. CDR3 in DNA: TGTGCCAGAAGCTTGGATACGTTAGGAGATGGGACTGAAGCTTTCTTT. As protein: CARSLDTLGDGTEAFF.

V usage is TRBV19 and J usage is TRBJ2-3; no reliable D call. Deletions cut 3 bases from V and 3 bases from J, with 7 bases between. The CDR3 is 13 amino acids. Germline CDR1 reads LNHDA; CDR2 reads SQIVND (reference sequence). CDR3 amino acids: CASSMGTTDTQYF. CDR3 coding DNA: TGTGCCAGTAGTATGGGTACTACAGATACGCAGTATTTT. The full variable domain, in which reference TRBV19 and TRBJ2-3 provide the parts outside the CDR3, is DGGITQSPKYLFRKEGQNVTLSCEQNLNHDAMYWYRQDPGQGLRLIYYSQIVNDFQKGDIAEGYSVSREKKESFPLTVTSAQKNPTAFYLCASSMGTTDTQYFGPGTRLTVL.

The chain uses TRBV7-2 and TRBJ1-3, with a weak D call TRBD1 (5 bases). The CDR3 has 14 residues. Germline V gene data show CDR1 as SGHTA and CDR2 as FQGNSA. Deletions cut 5 bases from V and 5 bases from J, with 13 bases between. The CDR3 DNA follows: TGTGCCAGCAGCCCACGGGACGTGAGAAACACCATATATTTT. Translated, it gives CASSPRDVRNTIYF.

The chain joins TRBV18 to TRBJ2-7, with TRBD1 identical over 7 bases. Germline V gene sequence: CDR1 KGHSH, CDR2 LQKENI. The CDR3 length is 15 residues. After removal of 4 bases from V and 2 bases from J, the junction contained 8 bases not matched to a gene. For the CDR3, the DNA is TGTGCCAGCTCACGGTTAGGACAGGACACCTACGAGCAGTACTTC. Translating gives CASSRLGQDTYEQYF.

The V call is TRBV30, the J call TRBJ1-5, with a possible D match to TRBD1 (5 bases). The CDR3 length is 13 residues. The germline V and J ends were trimmed by 1 base and 5 bases, with 9 bases remaining between them. Looked up from germline, CDR1 is GTSNPN and CDR2 is SVGIG (reference sequence). Written as DNA, the CDR3 is TGTGCCTGGAGTGGATTGGGGGATCAGCCCCAGCATTTT. It encodes CAWSGLGDQPQHF.

V and J are TRBV10-3 and TRBJ1-3; no reliable D call. The CDR3 spans 14 residues. V was clipped by 0 bases and J by 4 bases, with 7 bases between them. Per the germline V gene, CDR1 is ENHRY and CDR2 is SYGVKD. This CDR3 is CAISESNTGNTIYF. CDR3 DNA sequence: TGTGCCATCAGTGAGTCGAATACGGGAAACACCATATATTTT.

The chain carries TRBV18 and TRBJ1-2; D uncertain. This CDR3 region has 14 residues. Germline V gene sequence: CDR1 KGHSH, CDR2 LQKENI. Trimming stripped 0 bases from V and 4 bases from J, with 9 bases between. In nucleotides, the CDR3 is TGTGCCAGCTCACCACCGAGGGATAGCTATGGCTACACCTTC. This translates into CASSPPRDSYGYTF.

J is TRBJ2-1 and V is TRBV6-5, with D hard to call. The CDR3 runs to 15 residues. Germline loops: CDR1 MNHEY, CDR2 SVGAGI. Between the trimmed V and J ends, which lost 3 bases and 4 bases, there was a span of 13 bases. Written as DNA, the CDR3 is TGTGCCAGCAGTTATGTGGCAGCTTCATACAATGAGCAGTTCTTC. Its translation: CASSYVAASYNEQFF.